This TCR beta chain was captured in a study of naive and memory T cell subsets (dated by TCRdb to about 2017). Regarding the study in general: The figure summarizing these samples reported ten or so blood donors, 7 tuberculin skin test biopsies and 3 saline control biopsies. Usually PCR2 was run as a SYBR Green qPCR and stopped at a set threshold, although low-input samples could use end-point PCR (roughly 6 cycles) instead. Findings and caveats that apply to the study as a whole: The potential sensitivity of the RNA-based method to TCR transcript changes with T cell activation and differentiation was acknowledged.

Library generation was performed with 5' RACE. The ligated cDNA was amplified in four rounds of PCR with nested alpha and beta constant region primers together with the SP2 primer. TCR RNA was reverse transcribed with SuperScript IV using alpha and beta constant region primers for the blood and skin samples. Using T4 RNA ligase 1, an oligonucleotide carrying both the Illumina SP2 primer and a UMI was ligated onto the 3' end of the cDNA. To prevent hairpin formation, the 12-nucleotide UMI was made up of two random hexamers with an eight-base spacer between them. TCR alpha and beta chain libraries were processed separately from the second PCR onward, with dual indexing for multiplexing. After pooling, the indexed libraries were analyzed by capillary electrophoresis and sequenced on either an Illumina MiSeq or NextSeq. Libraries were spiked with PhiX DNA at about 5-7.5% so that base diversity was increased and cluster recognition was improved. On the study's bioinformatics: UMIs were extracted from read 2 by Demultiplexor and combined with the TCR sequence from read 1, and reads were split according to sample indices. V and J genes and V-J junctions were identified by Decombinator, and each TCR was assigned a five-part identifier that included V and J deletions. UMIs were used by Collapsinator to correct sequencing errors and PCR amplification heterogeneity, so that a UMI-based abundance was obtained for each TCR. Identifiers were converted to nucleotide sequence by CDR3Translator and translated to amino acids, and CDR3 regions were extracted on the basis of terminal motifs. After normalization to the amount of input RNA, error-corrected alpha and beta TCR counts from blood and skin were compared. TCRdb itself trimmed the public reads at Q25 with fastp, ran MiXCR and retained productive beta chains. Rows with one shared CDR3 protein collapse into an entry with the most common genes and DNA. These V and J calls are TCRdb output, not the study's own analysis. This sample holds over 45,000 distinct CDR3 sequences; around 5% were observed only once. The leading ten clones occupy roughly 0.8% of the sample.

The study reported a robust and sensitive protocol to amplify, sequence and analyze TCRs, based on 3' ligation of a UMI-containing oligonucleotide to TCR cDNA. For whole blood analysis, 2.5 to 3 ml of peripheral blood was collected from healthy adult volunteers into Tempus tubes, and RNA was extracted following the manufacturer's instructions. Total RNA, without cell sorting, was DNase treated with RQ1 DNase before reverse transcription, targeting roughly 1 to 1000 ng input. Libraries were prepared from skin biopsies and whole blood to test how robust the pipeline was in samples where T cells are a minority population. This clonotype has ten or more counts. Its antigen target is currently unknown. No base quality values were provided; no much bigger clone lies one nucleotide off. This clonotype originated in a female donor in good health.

The nucleotide sequence is TGTGCCAGCACCCGGGACATTAAAACCTACGAGCAGTACTTC. Its protein reads: CASTRDIKTYEQYF. Recombination connected TRBV7-2 to TRBJ2-7; tentative D gene TRBD1, with 6 bases matching. Deletion took 7 bases off V and 2 bases off J, with a span of 15 bases between the germline ends. Spanning cysteine to phenylalanine, the CDR3 consists of 14 amino acids. Only the CDR3 part of the read is kept: 42 bases, read in frame from the first base. CDR1 and CDR2 are read off the germline V gene as SGHTA and FQGNSA. Joined to the reference TRBV7-2 and TRBJ2-7 proteins, this CDR3 gives the full variable domain: GAGVSQSPSNKVTEKGKDVELRCDPISGHTALYWYRQSLGQGLEFLIYFQGNSAPDKSGLPSDRFSAERTGGSVSTLTIQRTQQEDSAVYLCASTRDIKTYEQYFGPGTRLTVT.